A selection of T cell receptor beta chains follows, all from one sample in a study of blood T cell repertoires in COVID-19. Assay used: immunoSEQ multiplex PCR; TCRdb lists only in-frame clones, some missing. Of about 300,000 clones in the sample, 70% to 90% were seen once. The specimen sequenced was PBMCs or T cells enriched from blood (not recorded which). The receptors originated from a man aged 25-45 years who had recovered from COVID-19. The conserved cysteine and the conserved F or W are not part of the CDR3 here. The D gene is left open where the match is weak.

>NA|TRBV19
ASSRAGTSAEAF
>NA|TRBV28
ASSRTGSDH
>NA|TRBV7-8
ASSLSPLPDLEQY
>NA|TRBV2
ASSEADDTNYGYT
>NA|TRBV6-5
ASSYSRDSYNEQF
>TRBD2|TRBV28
ASTNGGEYEQY
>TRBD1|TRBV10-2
ASSDTGTGMPDYGYT
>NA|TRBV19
ASSARRDANTEAF
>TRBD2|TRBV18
ASSPSGTSRSYEQY
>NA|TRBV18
ASSPTKGVVGYT
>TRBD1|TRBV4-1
ASSQREPLGGPNEKLF
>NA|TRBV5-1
ASSTNIPGADTQY
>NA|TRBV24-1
ATSDFKAAGTDTQY
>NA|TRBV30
AWGPGGTNTEAF
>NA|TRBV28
ASSFRSGFQTQY
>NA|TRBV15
ATSERGRIEANTEAF
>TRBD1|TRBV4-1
ASSQTGTGNTEAF
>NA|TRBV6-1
ASSEASGADTQY
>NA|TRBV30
AYGGLGSNQPQH